The 18 T cell receptor beta chains below all came from one sample that was sequenced in a study of post-analysis software for immune sequencing data. Findings of the study overall: When patients were compared with controls, a handful of TRBV segments were more frequent, TRBV5-6, TRBV5-1 and TRBV20-1 among them.

These TCRs are of unknown antigen specificity. Unique molecular identifiers featured in each of the TCR beta cDNA libraries. TCRdb redid the calling of the PCR reads with MiXCR, one entry per CDR3 protein. The data show a few hundred thousand distinct CDR3 sequences, about 38% seen once. Sequencing was performed on blood. The receptors derive from a girl aged 10 to 17 with multiple sclerosis.

The chain is built from TRBV7-3 and TRBJ2-3; tentative D call: TRBD1 (5 bases). Looked up from germline, CDR1 is SGHTA and CDR2 is FQGTGA. This CDR3 comprises 12 residues. Deletions cut 6 bases from V and 4 bases from J, with 8 bases between. The CDR3 nucleotides are TGTGCCAGCAGTATGGGGCCAGATACGCAGTATTTT. This encodes CASSMGPDTQYF.

The chain couples TRBV6-5 to TRBJ2-1; perhaps D is TRBD1 or TRBD2 (6 bases each). This CDR3 has 15 amino acids. The V end was cut by 1 base, the J end by 9 bases, with 16 bases between. CDR1 is MNHEY and CDR2 is SVGAGI in the germline V gene. CDR3 DNA sequence: TGTGCCAGCAGTTACTTCGGGACAAGGGGGGTTGAGCAGTTCTTC. Translation: CASSYFGTRGVEQFF.

This clonotype was picked up many times. The V gene is TRBV20-1, the J gene TRBJ1-5, with 7 positions matching TRBD1. CDR1 and CDR2 from the germline V gene are DFQATT and SNEGSKA (reference sequence). The CDR3 is 15 residues long. V gave up 7 bases and J gave up 7 bases; unmatched junction bases: 16. CDR3 protein: CSGAARQGIGQPQHF. The DNA of the CDR3 is TGCAGTGGTGCGGCCCGACAGGGCATCGGGCAGCCCCAGCATTTT.

This clonotype appeared many times. The rearrangement links TRBV28 to TRBJ2-5; D is undetermined. The ends were cut back, 6 bases at V and 3 bases at J, with 11 bases in the middle. The CDR3 sequence is 13 residues long. The germline gives CDR1 MDHEN, CDR2 SYDVKM. The CDR3 loop is CASRWGWEETQYF. In DNA, the CDR3 is TGTGCCAGCAGGTGGGGTTGGGAAGAGACCCAGTACTTC.

Worth noting for this clonotype: Relative to the germline gene, one junction end is altered; a read error may explain this. This sequence joins TRBV12-3 or TRBV12-4 and TRBJ2-3; D remains unclear. The CDR3 contains 16 residues. The CDR3 DNA sequence: TGTGCCAGCAGTTTTCGGCCGAACCTCCCTTCAGATGCGCAGTATTTT. Encoded protein: CASSFRPNLPSDAQYF.

Many counts were recorded for this clonotype. The chain is built from TRBV20-1 and TRBJ2-5, with 9 bases that match TRBD1. The V and J ends lost 1 base and 5 bases, in that order; junction bases with no gene match: 11. The CDR3 totals 16 residues. Germline V gene lookup returns CDR1 DFQATT and CDR2 SNEGSKA (reference sequence). For the CDR3, the DNA is TGCAGTGCTAGAGCTAACAGGGGGCGTCTTTCGGAGACCCAGTACTTC. Its protein product is CSARANRGRLSETQYF.

This clonotype was detected many times. The rearrangement links TRBV7-9 to TRBJ2-2; D is undetermined. The CDR3 loop spans 14 amino acids. V lost 1 base and J 2 bases, leaving 5 bases between the germline ends. The germline CDR1 and CDR2 sequences are SEHNR and FQNEAQ (reference sequence). The CDR3 DNA sequence: TGTGCCAGCAGCTTAGACGCCAACACCGGGGAGCTGTTTTTT. Translation: CASSLDANTGELFF. The full variable domain, completed using reference TRBV7-9 and TRBJ2-2, is DTGVSQNPRHKITKRGQNVTFRCDPISEHNRLYWYRQTLGQGPEFLTYFQNEAQLEKSRLLSDRFSAERPKGSFSTLEIQRTEQGDSAMYLCASSLDANTGELFFGEGSRLTVL.

This clonotype occurred many times. The chain couples TRBV12-3 or TRBV12-4 to TRBJ2-1; 11 nucleotides line up with TRBD2. J gave up 2 bases and V 8 bases, and 11 bases lay outside the gene matches. The CDR3 totals 17 residues. The CDR3 DNA is TGTGCCAGCTCGGGACTAGCGGCCGGGAGTGCCTACAATGAGCAGTTCTTC. This encodes CASSGLAAGSAYNEQFF.

This clonotype was counted many times. The J gene is TRBJ2-5, the V gene TRBV11-2; D might be TRBD1 (5 bases). The germline gives CDR1 SGHAT, CDR2 FQNNGV. The CDR3 runs to 15 residues. Trimming left V 3 bases short and J 1 base short, with 12 bases between. The CDR3 nucleotides read TGTGCCAGCAGCTTTGGTTCAGGGCCCCAAGAGACCCAGTACTTC. Its translation is CASSFGSGPQETQYF.

The CDR3 sequence is CSAVSGASSYEQYF. The CDR3 nucleotides read TGCAGTGCGGTGAGCGGGGCCAGCTCCTACGAGCAGTACTTC. The chain is built from TRBV20-1 and TRBJ2-7; 7 bases match TRBD2. CDR3 size: 14 residues. V lost 6 bases and J lost 0; bases outside the gene matches: 8. The germline CDR1 and CDR2 sequences are DFQATT and SNEGSKA (reference sequence).

The chain recombines TRBV6-1 with TRBJ2-7; D gene unclear. V was trimmed by 3 bases and J by 6 bases, leaving 15 bases between them. The CDR3 sequence is 14 residues long. The germline gives CDR1 MNHNS, CDR2 SASEGT. The CDR3 is CASSDSADACEQYF. As DNA, the CDR3 is TGTGCCAGCAGTGACTCGGCGGACGCCTGCGAGCAGTACTTC.

The table lists this clonotype with many counts. The rearrangement uses TRBV3-1 and TRBJ1-2; TRBD1 is a possible D gene (5 bases). Per the germline V gene, CDR1 is LGHDT and CDR2 is YNNKEL (reference sequence). The CDR3 is 13 amino acids. V lost 0 bases and J 7 bases, leaving 9 bases between the germline ends. The CDR3 DNA is TGTGCCAGCAGCCAAGACGGGACTCGTGGCTACACCTTC. The encoded protein is CASSQDGTRGYTF.

This clonotype has at least ten counts. This sequence joins TRBV5-6 and TRBJ2-5, with D unclear. V shed 1 base and J shed 3 bases, with 10 bases lying between them. CDR1 and CDR2 (germline): SGHDT, YYEEEE. This CDR3 is built from 14 residues. CDR3 in amino acids: CASSLRPLEETQYF. The CDR3 DNA follows: TGTGCCAGCAGCTTGAGGCCGCTGGAAGAGACCCAGTACTTC.

The gene calls are TRBV9 and TRBJ2-4; a possible D gene is TRBD2 (5 bases). The tail of the sequence fits TRBJ2-5 better, so the J call may be wrong. Germline values: CDR1 SGDLS, CDR2 YYNGEE. The CDR3 is made up of 14 amino acids. The CDR3 DNA reads as TGTGCCAGCAGCGTTCACTCGGGAATGGAGACCCAGTACTTC. Amino acid sequence: CASSVHSGMETQYF.

The J gene is TRBJ1-3, the V gene TRBV7-8, with 9 bases identical to TRBD1. This CDR3 spans 15 amino acids. Germline assignment: CDR1 SGHVS and CDR2 FQNEAQ. Trimming removed 5 bases from V and 2 bases from J; junction bases left unmatched: 4. CDR3 loop: CASSLTGGPGNTIYF. The CDR3 region has the DNA TGTGCCAGCAGCCTAACAGGGGGCCCTGGAAACACCATATATTTT.

This clonotype turned up a few times. The chain joins TRBV18 to TRBJ2-1; 8 nucleotides line up with TRBD1. Germline V CDR1 and CDR2: KGHSH, LQKENI. With 6 bases clipped from V and 14 bases from J, the junction kept 15 bases outside the gene matches. This CDR3 has 14 amino acids. CDR3 amino acids: CASSPRGQADVEFF. The CDR3, as DNA: TGTGCCAGCTCCCCCCGGGGACAGGCGGACGTCGAGTTCTTC. The complete variable domain, with remaining parts taken from reference TRBV18 and TRBJ2-1, reads NAGVMQNPRHLVRRRGQEARLRCSPMKGHSHVYWYRQLPEEGLKFMVYLQKENIIDESGMPKERFSAEFPKEGPSILRIQQVVRGDSAAYFCASSPRGQADVEFFGPGTRLTVL.

This clonotype was detected only a few times. A read error may be the cause here, since a much bigger clone is one base away. The rearrangement links TRBV29-1 to TRBJ1-6; a possible D gene is TRBD1 (6 bases). The CDR3 extends over 14 amino acids. The germline V gene encodes CDR1 SQVTM and CDR2 ANQGSEA. The CDR3, as DNA: TGCAGCGTCGCCGACGGAGGGGGTCAGTCACCCCGCCACTTT. This codes for CSVADGGGQSPRHF.

In this sample, this clonotype turned up many times. A much larger clone lies one base from this, so it may be a read error. The chain carries TRBV6-1 and TRBJ2-1, with 7 bases aligning to TRBD1. This CDR3 has 13 residues. Germline assignment: CDR1 MNHNS and CDR2 SASEGT. The V segment lost 6 bases and the J segment 5 bases; nucleotides outside the gene matches: 4. CDR3 sequence reads: CASRVDRDNEQFF. The CDR3 DNA sequence: TGTGCCAGCAGGGTTGACAGGGACAATGAGCAGTTCTTC.